This TCR beta chain was profiled in a study of blood T cell repertoires in COVID-19. TCRdb's table, derived via immunoSEQ multiplex PCR, lists solely in-frame clones and lacks some. The repertoire holds fewer than 350,000 clones, with roughly 86% as singletons. This clone was seen just once. Additional DNA sequences in this sample encode the identical CDR3. Trimming took 0 bases from V and 4 from J; bases not matched to a gene: 4. The CDR3 contains 15 residues. Per germline, CDR1 SGDLS and CDR2 YYNGEE. The rearrangement links TRBV9 to TRBJ2-7, with TRBD2 identical over 10 bases. Material for sequencing was peripheral blood. The source is a woman aged 30 to 39 who had recovered from COVID-19. CDR3 sequence: CASSVDPSGSYEQYF. In DNA form, the CDR3 reads TGTGCCAGCAGCGTAGATCCTAGCGGGAGTTACGAGCAGTACTTC.